These T cell receptor beta chains were read from a single sample in a study of low-dose radiotherapy and immunotherapy resistance in tumors. Using its own MiXCR run on the reads, TCRdb lists one record per CDR3 protein. The table includes approximately 100,000 distinct CDR3 sequences, 20% detected once. Sequencing was performed on PBMCs, taken after low-dose radiotherapy plus immunotherapy. These receptors all stem from a male donor with prostate cancer. CDR3s include the opening cysteine and the closing phenylalanine or tryptophan. The D gene is left open where the match is weak. Not all rows give a size; the values are once, few, many and, for expanded clones, a class.

d_gene: NA; v_gene: TRBV6-1; abundance: many; j_gene: TRBJ2-7; CDR3aa: CASRMTVDLYEQYF; CDR3nt: TGTGCCAGCAGAATGACAGTAGACCTCTACGAGCAGTACTTC
d_gene: NA; v_gene: TRBV2; abundance: NA; j_gene: TRBJ1-6; CDR3aa: CASNTQSLQVSPLHF; CDR3nt: TGTGCCAGCAATACACAGTCCCTCCAGGTTTCACCCCTCCACTTT
d_gene: NA; v_gene: TRBV10-2; abundance: many; j_gene: TRBJ2-7; CDR3aa: CASSERQALSYEQYF; CDR3nt: TGCGCCAGCAGTGAGCGGCAGGCTCTCTCCTACGAGCAGTACTTC
d_gene: TRBD1; v_gene: TRBV10-1; abundance: many; j_gene: TRBJ1-5; CDR3aa: CASLNRDRGGDQPQHF; CDR3nt: TGCGCCAGCTTAAACCGGGACAGGGGTGGCGATCAGCCCCAGCATTTT
d_gene: NA; v_gene: TRBV20-1; abundance: many; j_gene: TRBJ2-1; CDR3aa: CSARAHSSYNEQFF; CDR3nt: TGCAGTGCTAGAGCCCACAGCTCCTACAATGAGCAGTTCTTC
d_gene: NA; v_gene: TRBV6-5; abundance: NA; j_gene: TRBJ2-7; CDR3aa: CASLGGDSYEQYF; CDR3nt: TGTGCCAGCCTGGGCGGGGACTCCTACGAGCAGTACTTC
d_gene: NA; v_gene: TRBV5-1; abundance: many; j_gene: TRBJ2-5; CDR3aa: CASSQHGMQETQYF; CDR3nt: TGCGCCAGCAGTCAACACGGTATGCAAGAGACCCAGTACTTC
d_gene: NA; v_gene: TRBV2; abundance: once; j_gene: TRBJ2-1; CDR3aa: CASSSGSGSDEQFF; CDR3nt: TGTGCCAGCAGCTCCGGATCGGGGAGCGATGAGCAGTTCTTC
d_gene: TRBD1; v_gene: TRBV12-3/TRBV12-4; abundance: NA; j_gene: TRBJ2-5; CDR3aa: CASTREGAQETQYF; CDR3nt: TGTGCCAGCACTAGAGAGGGGGCACAAGAGACCCAGTACTTC
d_gene: NA; v_gene: TRBV28; abundance: many; j_gene: TRBJ2-5; CDR3aa: CASGIGPQETQYF; CDR3nt: TGTGCTTCGGGGATAGGACCGCAAGAGACCCAGTACTTC
d_gene: TRBD1; v_gene: TRBV3-1; abundance: many; j_gene: TRBJ2-1; CDR3aa: CASSQDSWTGGSYNEQFF; CDR3nt: TGTGCCAGCAGCCAAGATTCTTGGACAGGGGGCTCCTACAATGAGCAGTTCTTC
d_gene: NA; v_gene: TRBV11-2; abundance: many; j_gene: TRBJ2-5; CDR3aa: CASSSGGGRTQYF; CDR3nt: TGTGCCAGCAGCTCCGGGGGCGGACGGACCCAGTACTTC
d_gene: TRBD2; v_gene: TRBV12-3/TRBV12-4; abundance: many; j_gene: TRBJ2-3; CDR3aa: CASSKTSGVSTDTQYF; CDR3nt: TGTGCCAGCAGCAAGACTAGCGGGGTATCGACAGATACGCAGTATTTT
d_gene: NA; v_gene: TRBV10-2; abundance: many; j_gene: TRBJ1-5; CDR3aa: CASTQGGNQPQHF; CDR3nt: TGCGCCAGCACACAGGGCGGGAATCAGCCCCAGCATTTT
d_gene: TRBD2; v_gene: TRBV6-5; abundance: many; j_gene: TRBJ2-3; CDR3aa: CASRISGGHAADTQYF; CDR3nt: TGTGCCAGCAGAATCAGCGGGGGGCATGCGGCTGATACGCAGTATTTT
d_gene: NA; v_gene: TRBV14; abundance: many; j_gene: TRBJ1-1; CDR3aa: CASSQLRNTEAFF; CDR3nt: TGTGCCAGCAGCCAATTGAGGAACACTGAAGCTTTCTTT
d_gene: TRBD2; v_gene: TRBV11-2; abundance: many; j_gene: TRBJ2-1; CDR3aa: CASSPRPSGGSFYNEQFF; CDR3nt: TGTGCCAGCAGCCCGAGACCTAGCGGGGGGTCTTTCTACAATGAGCAGTTCTTC
d_gene: NA; v_gene: TRBV12-3/TRBV12-4; abundance: many; j_gene: TRBJ2-7; CDR3aa: CASSPPVGGSTYEQYF; CDR3nt: TGTGCCAGCAGTCCCCCCGTCGGGGGTTCGACCTACGAGCAGTACTTC
d_gene: NA; v_gene: TRBV11-2; abundance: many; j_gene: TRBJ1-6; CDR3aa: CASSSGRSYNSPLHF; CDR3nt: TGTGCCAGCAGCTCGGGTCGCTCCTATAATTCACCCCTCCACTTT
d_gene: NA; v_gene: TRBV27; abundance: NA; j_gene: TRBJ1-5; CDR3aa: CASGEYSNQPQHF; CDR3nt: TGTGCCAGCGGAGAGTATAGCAATCAGCCCCAGCATTTT
d_gene: TRBD2; v_gene: TRBV20-1; abundance: NA; j_gene: TRBJ2-3; CDR3aa: CSAPPGLAAPTDTQYF; CDR3nt: TGCAGTGCCCCACCGGGACTAGCGGCGCCCACAGATACGCAGTATTTT
d_gene: NA; v_gene: TRBV3-1; abundance: many; j_gene: TRBJ2-7; CDR3aa: CASSQGIGPIYEQYF; CDR3nt: TGTGCCAGCAGCCAAGGAATAGGACCAATCTACGAGCAGTACTTC
d_gene: TRBD1; v_gene: TRBV29-1; abundance: many; j_gene: TRBJ1-2; CDR3aa: CSVGGAGQGVGYTF; CDR3nt: TGCAGCGTTGGAGGGGCGGGACAGGGCGTAGGCTACACCTTC
d_gene: NA; v_gene: TRBV7-9; abundance: NA; j_gene: TRBJ1-1; CDR3aa: CASSLARESEAFF; CDR3nt: TGTGCCAGCAGCTTAGCGAGGGAATCTGAAGCTTTCTTT
d_gene: NA; v_gene: TRBV4-2; abundance: many; j_gene: TRBJ2-7; CDR3aa: CASSHAGTASYEQYF; CDR3nt: TGTGCCAGCAGCCATGCAGGGACGGCTTCCTACGAGCAGTACTTC
d_gene: NA; v_gene: TRBV6-2/TRBV6-3; abundance: many; j_gene: TRBJ2-2; CDR3aa: CASSYGSGPNTGELFF; CDR3nt: TGTGCCAGCAGTTACGGCTCAGGCCCGAACACCGGGGAGCTGTTTTTT
d_gene: NA; v_gene: TRBV5-4; abundance: many; j_gene: TRBJ1-2; CDR3aa: CASSLEARGPSNYGYTF; CDR3nt: TGTGCCAGCAGCTTGGAAGCCCGGGGACCCAGTAACTATGGCTACACCTTC
d_gene: TRBD2; v_gene: TRBV20-1; abundance: many; j_gene: TRBJ2-3; CDR3aa: CSALTSGGPNTQYF; CDR3nt: TGCAGTGCGCTGACTAGCGGGGGGCCCAATACGCAGTATTTT
d_gene: NA; v_gene: TRBV7-2; abundance: many; j_gene: TRBJ2-7; CDR3aa: CASSFKVERPSYEQYF; CDR3nt: TGTGCCAGCAGCTTCAAGGTTGAGCGGCCGTCCTACGAGCAGTACTTC
d_gene: TRBD1; v_gene: TRBV20-1; abundance: many; j_gene: TRBJ2-5; CDR3aa: CSAVTGEETQYF; CDR3nt: TGCAGTGCCGTAACAGGGGAAGAGACCCAGTACTTC
d_gene: TRBD1; v_gene: TRBV2; abundance: many; j_gene: TRBJ1-5; CDR3aa: CASSDGGGGQPQHF; CDR3nt: TGTGCCAGCAGTGATGGAGGGGGCGGTCAGCCCCAGCATTTT
d_gene: NA; v_gene: TRBV6-2/TRBV6-3; abundance: many; j_gene: TRBJ2-7; CDR3aa: CASSRGYEQYF; CDR3nt: TGTGCCAGCAGTCGTGGGTACGAGCAGTACTTC
d_gene: TRBD1; v_gene: TRBV7-9; abundance: many; j_gene: TRBJ2-7; CDR3aa: CASSYTGTAFGEQYF; CDR3nt: TGTGCCAGCAGCTACACCGGGACAGCTTTCGGGGAGCAGTACTTC
d_gene: TRBD2; v_gene: TRBV6-2/TRBV6-3; abundance: many; j_gene: TRBJ2-1; CDR3aa: CASRGGGPYNEQFF; CDR3nt: TGTGCCAGCAGGGGCGGGGGGCCTTACAATGAGCAGTTCTTC
d_gene: NA; v_gene: TRBV5-6; abundance: medium-sized; j_gene: TRBJ2-5; CDR3aa: CASSLSETQYF; CDR3nt: TGTGCCAGCAGCTTATCAGAGACCCAGTACTTC
d_gene: TRBD1; v_gene: TRBV19; abundance: many; j_gene: TRBJ2-7; CDR3aa: CASSIGTGTYEQYF; CDR3nt: TGTGCCAGTAGTATCGGGACAGGGACCTACGAGCAGTACTTC
d_gene: NA; v_gene: TRBV3-1; abundance: many; j_gene: TRBJ1-1; CDR3aa: CASSQAVGGTEAFF; CDR3nt: TGTGCCAGCAGCCAAGCTGTCGGCGGCACTGAAGCTTTCTTT
d_gene: TRBD2; v_gene: TRBV20-1; abundance: NA; j_gene: TRBJ2-2; CDR3aa: CSASSGGAGTGELFF; CDR3nt: TGCAGTGCTTCGAGCGGGGGGGCAGGCACCGGGGAGCTGTTTTTT
d_gene: NA; v_gene: TRBV9; abundance: NA; j_gene: TRBJ2-2; CDR3aa: CASSPRPGTGELFF; CDR3nt: TGTGCCAGCAGCCCAAGACCTGGCACCGGGGAGCTGTTTTTT
d_gene: TRBD1; v_gene: TRBV4-1; abundance: many; j_gene: TRBJ2-3; CDR3aa: CASSQVWRDRGLITDTQYF; CDR3nt: TGCGCCAGCAGCCAAGTTTGGCGGGACAGGGGGTTGATCACAGATACGCAGTATTTT
d_gene: TRBD2; v_gene: TRBV6-6; abundance: many; j_gene: TRBJ2-3; CDR3aa: CASRDSGGADTQYF; CDR3nt: TGTGCCAGCAGAGATAGCGGGGGGGCAGATACGCAGTATTTT
d_gene: NA; v_gene: TRBV19; abundance: many; j_gene: TRBJ2-7; CDR3aa: CASSMLEGTYEQYF; CDR3nt: TGTGCCAGTAGTATGTTGGAGGGGACCTACGAGCAGTACTTC
d_gene: NA; v_gene: TRBV2; abundance: many; j_gene: TRBJ2-3; CDR3aa: CASSELSGSTDTQYF; CDR3nt: TGTGCCAGCAGTGAACTCAGCGGTTCTACAGATACGCAGTATTTT
d_gene: TRBD1; v_gene: TRBV13; abundance: few; j_gene: TRBJ2-4; CDR3aa: CASSLGDRMGNIQYF; CDR3nt: TGTGCCAGCAGCTTAGGGGACAGGATGGGAAACATTCAGTACTTC
d_gene: NA; v_gene: TRBV2; abundance: many; j_gene: TRBJ2-2; CDR3aa: CASSEVLGELFF; CDR3nt: TGTGCCAGCAGTGAAGTCCTAGGGGAGCTGTTTTTT
d_gene: TRBD1; v_gene: TRBV29-1; abundance: many; j_gene: TRBJ2-5; CDR3aa: CSAPGQQTQYF; CDR3nt: TGCAGCGCCCCGGGACAGCAGACCCAGTACTTC
d_gene: TRBD2; v_gene: TRBV6-5; abundance: many; j_gene: TRBJ2-1; CDR3aa: CASSSRRLAGGRDEQFF; CDR3nt: TGTGCCAGCAGTTCTCGCCGTCTAGCGGGGGGCCGGGATGAGCAGTTCTTC
d_gene: TRBD1; v_gene: TRBV24-1; abundance: many; j_gene: TRBJ1-2; CDR3aa: CATRTGGKVTTILRYTF; CDR3nt: TGTGCCACCAGGACAGGGGGAAAGGTGACGACTATATTGCGCTACACCTTC
d_gene: NA; v_gene: TRBV7-9; abundance: many; j_gene: TRBJ1-3; CDR3aa: CASSLEVNTIYF; CDR3nt: TGTGCCAGCAGCTTAGAGGTGAACACCATATATTTT
d_gene: NA; v_gene: TRBV5-1; abundance: many; j_gene: TRBJ1-6; CDR3aa: CASSLGTSSEIPNSPLHF; CDR3nt: TGCGCCAGCAGCTTGGGTACATCTTCAGAAATCCCTAATTCACCCCTCCACTTT
d_gene: NA; v_gene: TRBV23-1; abundance: NA; j_gene: TRBJ2-7; CDR3aa: CASPIRGHYEQYF; CDR3nt: TGCGCCAGTCCAATTCGGGGGCACTACGAGCAGTACTTC
d_gene: TRBD1; v_gene: TRBV5-4; abundance: medium-sized; j_gene: TRBJ2-7; CDR3aa: CASSFGRGTGPNEQYF; CDR3nt: TGTGCCAGCAGCTTTGGCCGAGGGACAGGGCCCAACGAGCAGTACTTC
d_gene: TRBD2; v_gene: TRBV6-2/TRBV6-3; abundance: many; j_gene: TRBJ2-3; CDR3aa: CASSSRSLAGGKTDTQYF; CDR3nt: TGTGCCAGCAGTTCCAGATCATTAGCGGGGGGCAAGACAGATACGCAGTATTTT
d_gene: NA; v_gene: TRBV29-1; abundance: many; j_gene: TRBJ1-3; CDR3aa: CSVEGAVGNTIYF; CDR3nt: TGCAGCGTTGAGGGGGCTGTTGGAAACACCATATATTTT
d_gene: NA; v_gene: TRBV7-8; abundance: many; j_gene: TRBJ1-3; CDR3aa: CASSLGSGFGNTIYF; CDR3nt: TGTGCCAGCAGCTTAGGTTCGGGTTTTGGGAACACCATATATTTT
d_gene: TRBD1; v_gene: TRBV20-1; abundance: many; j_gene: TRBJ2-7; CDR3aa: CSARFDRGKPEQYF; CDR3nt: TGCAGTGCGAGATTCGACAGGGGGAAGCCCGAGCAGTACTTC
d_gene: NA; v_gene: TRBV3-1; abundance: many; j_gene: TRBJ1-1; CDR3aa: CASSQTDDTEAFF; CDR3nt: TGTGCCAGCAGCCAAACAGACGACACTGAAGCTTTCTTT
d_gene: TRBD2; v_gene: TRBV6-2/TRBV6-3; abundance: many; j_gene: TRBJ2-1; CDR3aa: CASSYESRGAENEQFF; CDR3nt: TGTGCCAGCAGTTACGAGTCGCGGGGGGCGGAGAATGAGCAGTTCTTC
d_gene: NA; v_gene: TRBV18; abundance: many; j_gene: TRBJ2-3; CDR3aa: CASSTTGGTSDTQYF; CDR3nt: TGTGCCAGCTCGACGACGGGCGGGACTTCAGATACGCAGTATTTT